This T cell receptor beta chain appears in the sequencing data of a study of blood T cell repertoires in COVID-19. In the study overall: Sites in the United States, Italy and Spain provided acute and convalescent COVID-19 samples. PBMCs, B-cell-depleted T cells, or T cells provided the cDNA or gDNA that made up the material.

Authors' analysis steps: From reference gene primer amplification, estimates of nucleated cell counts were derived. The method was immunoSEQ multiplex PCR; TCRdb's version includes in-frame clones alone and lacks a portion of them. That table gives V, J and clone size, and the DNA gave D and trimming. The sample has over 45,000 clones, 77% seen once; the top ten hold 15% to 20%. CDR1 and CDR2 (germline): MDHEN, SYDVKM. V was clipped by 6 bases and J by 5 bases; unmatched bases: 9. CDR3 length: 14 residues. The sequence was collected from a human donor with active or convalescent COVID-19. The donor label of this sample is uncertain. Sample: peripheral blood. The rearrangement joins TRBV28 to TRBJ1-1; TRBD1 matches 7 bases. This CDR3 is CASSRGTGETEAFF. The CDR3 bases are TGTGCCAGCAGCAGAGGAACAGGGGAGACTGAAGCTTTCTTT.